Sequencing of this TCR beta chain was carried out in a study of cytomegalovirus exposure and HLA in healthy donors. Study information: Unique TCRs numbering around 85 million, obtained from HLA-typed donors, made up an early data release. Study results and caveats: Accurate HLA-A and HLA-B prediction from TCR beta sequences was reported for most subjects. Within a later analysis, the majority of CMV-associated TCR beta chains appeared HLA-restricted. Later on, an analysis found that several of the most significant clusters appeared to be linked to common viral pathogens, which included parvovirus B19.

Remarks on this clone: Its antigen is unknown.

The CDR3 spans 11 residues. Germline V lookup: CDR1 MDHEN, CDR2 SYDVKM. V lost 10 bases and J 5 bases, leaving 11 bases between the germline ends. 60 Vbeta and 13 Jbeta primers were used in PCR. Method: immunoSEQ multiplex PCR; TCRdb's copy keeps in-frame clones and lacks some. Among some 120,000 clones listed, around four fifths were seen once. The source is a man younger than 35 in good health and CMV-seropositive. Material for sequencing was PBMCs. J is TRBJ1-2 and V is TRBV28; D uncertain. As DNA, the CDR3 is TGTGCCACCCTAGAAACATATGGCTACACCTTC. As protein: CATLETYGYTF.